This T cell receptor (beta chain) was found in a study of T-cell reconstitution after alpha-beta-depleted transplantation in children. Molecular barcoding with unique molecular identifiers was used for the TCRbeta library. TCRdb called the PCR reads again in MiXCR, with one record for every CDR3 protein. This repertoire shows some 460,000 distinct CDR3 sequences, around 15% found once; its top ten account for 25% to 30%. Study conclusions and caveats: Newly produced T cells mostly accounted for T-cell counts and diversity one year post-transplant. The study traced high day-60 TCRbeta diversity in some patients to surviving recipient T cells and thymic progenitors. About two months after transplant, alpha-beta T cells reportedly came from several hundred expanded graft clones.

Regarding this clonotype: Its specificity is not known.

The CDR3 has 15 residues. Trimming removed 0 bases from V and 0 bases from J, with 9 bases in between. Germline loops: CDR1 SEHNR, CDR2 FQNEAQ (reference sequence). The clonotype originates from a boy younger than two who had a stem cell transplant for Wiskott-Aldrich syndrome, so the T cells may come from the graft donor. The material was PBMCs, mostly from graft donor cells, obtained 360 days after TCRalphabeta/CD19-depleted stem cell transplant. The chain couples TRBV7-9 to TRBJ2-7, with D possibly matching TRBD2 (5 bases). Here the CDR3 DNA reads TGTGCCAGCAGCTTAGCAGACCGGGGCTCCTACGAGCAGTACTTC. It is translated as CASSLADRGSYEQYF. Full variable domain (outside the CDR3, taken from reference TRBV7-9 and TRBJ2-7): DTGVSQNPRHKITKRGQNVTFRCDPISEHNRLYWYRQTLGQGPEFLTYFQNEAQLEKSRLLSDRFSAERPKGSFSTLEIQRTEQGDSAMYLCASSLADRGSYEQYFGPGTRLTVT.